This TCR beta chain was sequenced in a study of blood T cell repertoires in COVID-19 (TCRdb year 2020). With respect to the entire study: Samples covering the acute and convalescent phases of COVID-19 were provided by collaborators in the United States, Italy and Spain. The prospective study material was composed of cDNA or gDNA derived from T cells, B-cell-depleted T cells, or PBMCs. The repertoires were made available in a free public database intended to serve as a resource for research on the immune response to SARS-CoV-2. The samples were drawn from two sources: the first 160 participants of the ongoing ImmuneRACE study, and over 1,000 subjects contributed by 6 global collaborators. Where available, HLA class I and class II types were obtained from metadata supplied by the sample provider rather than from assay-based typing. The sample metadata nearly always contained a de-identified subject ID, COVID-19 status, age in years and sex. The dataset comprised deeply sampled blood TCRbeta repertoires from subjects exposed to, actively infected with, or recovered from COVID-19. Points the paper makes about the study in general: How much clinical and demographic metadata was included differed by source and by participant, and the metadata was provided uncurated.

Relative to germline, V is 5 bases shorter and J is 6 bases shorter, with 11 bases between their ends. The CDR3 has 13 amino acids, counting the end cysteine and phenylalanine. The entry retains the CDR3 DNA only, 39 bases that are in frame from base 1. CDR1 is given as LNHDA and CDR2 as SQIVND, both from the germline V gene (reference sequence). The immunoSEQ Assay, a bias-controlled multiplex PCR, was used to amplify TCRbeta CDR3 regions from genomic DNA. As for the original processing: Nucleated cell counts per sample were estimated from amplification of reference gene primers within the assay. To quantify the absolute abundance of each unique TCRbeta CDR3 rearrangement, sequence reads were collapsed and filtered. For each sample, productive Simpson clonality was calculated as the square root of Simpson's diversity index over productive rearrangements. The table comes from immuneACCESS by way of TCRdb, which keeps in-frame sequences with V and J called. Part of the clones is missing from these tables; in studies checked, under half for an unresolved V gene and the rest for unknown reasons. Clonal size and the V and J genes are those of that table, whereas D and trimming came from the DNA. For this sample the table gives about 250,000 clones, of which 70% to 90% were detected only once. The top ten clones comprise over 1.1% of the sample.

A note on this clone: Its antigen has not been determined. Per-base quality was not reported, and no clone a single base away is much larger than it. Different DNA sequences within this sample yield the same CDR3.

Each collaborating institution followed its own protocols to collect whole blood in K2EDTA tubes. For TCRbeta analysis, collaborator samples were shipped as frozen whole blood, as isolated PBMCs, or as DNA extracted from either sample type. The chain is assembled from TRBV19 and TRBJ1-5; the best D guess is TRBD1, with 6 bases matching. The receptor's source is an elderly man with acute or convalescent COVID-19. The sample taken for sequencing was peripheral blood. The CDR3 is CASSPQGAQPQHF. The DNA is TGTGCCAGTAGTCCACAGGGAGCTCAGCCCCAGCATTTT.